Detailed here is one T cell receptor (beta chain). What it binds is unknown. Control samples came 1 year after myeloablative marrow transplants with methotrexate plus calcineurin inhibitor. The data originate from a study of T cells after posttransplantation cyclophosphamide. The table came from immunoSEQ multiplex PCR; TCRdb's copy has only in-frame clones and leaves some out. The sample consists of fewer than 25,000 clones, roughly 90% of them appearing once. General study points: Recipient CMV seropositivity and CMV reactivation strongly tracked TRB clonality. Blood and skin or GI T cell repertoires showed limited TRB overlap. Donor CD8+ memory clones often dominated recipient blood repertoires at later times.

The CDR3 covers 15 residues. Per germline, CDR1 PRHDT and CDR2 FYEKMQ (reference sequence). The V and J ends lost 0 bases and 3 bases respectively, with 9 bases between them. The rearrangement joins TRBV13 to TRBJ1-3; D not resolved. This specimen was PBMCs, taken after an allogeneic stem cell transplant with a calcineurin inhibitor and methotrexate. The TCR originated in a female patient in her forties or fifties who received an allogeneic stem cell transplant from an unrelated donor, was CMV-positive, and had chronic GVHD only. Some T cells may arise from the graft donor. CDR3 protein: CASSLGRVGGNTIYF. The CDR3 bases are TGTGCCAGCAGCTTAGGTCGGGTTGGTGGAAACACCATATATTTT.